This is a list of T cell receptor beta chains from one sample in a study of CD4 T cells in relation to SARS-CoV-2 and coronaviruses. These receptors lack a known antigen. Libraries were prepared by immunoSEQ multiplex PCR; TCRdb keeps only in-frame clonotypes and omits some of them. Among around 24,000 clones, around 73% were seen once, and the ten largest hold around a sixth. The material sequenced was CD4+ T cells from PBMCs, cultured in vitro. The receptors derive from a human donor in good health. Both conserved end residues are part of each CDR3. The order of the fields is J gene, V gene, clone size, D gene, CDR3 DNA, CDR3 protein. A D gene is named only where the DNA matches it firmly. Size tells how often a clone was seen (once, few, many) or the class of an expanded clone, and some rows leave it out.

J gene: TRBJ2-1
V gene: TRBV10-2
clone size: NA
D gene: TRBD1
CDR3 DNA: TGCGCCAGCAGTGAGATGGACAGGGGTGAGCAGTTCTTC
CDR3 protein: CASSEMDRGEQFF

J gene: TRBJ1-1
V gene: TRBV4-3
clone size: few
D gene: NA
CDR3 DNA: TGCGCCAGCAGCCCCGGCCTAGGGGAACCGAGGGCTTTCTTT
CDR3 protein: CASSPGLGEPRAFF

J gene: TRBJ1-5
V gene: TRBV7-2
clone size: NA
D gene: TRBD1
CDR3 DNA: TGTGCCAGCAGCTTAGCGACAGGGTGGGGTCAGCCCCAGCATTTT
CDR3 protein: CASSLATGWGQPQHF

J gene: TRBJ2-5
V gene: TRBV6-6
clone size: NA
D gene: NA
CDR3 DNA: TGTGCCAGCAGTTACTCGATCAGGGGGGGAGAGACCCAGTACTTC
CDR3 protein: CASSYSIRGGETQYF

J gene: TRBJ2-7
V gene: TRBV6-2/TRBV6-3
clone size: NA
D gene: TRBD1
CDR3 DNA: TGTGCCAGCAGTATTCCAACCGGGACAGTCACTACGAGGCAGTACTTC
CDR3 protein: CASSIPTGTVTTRQYF

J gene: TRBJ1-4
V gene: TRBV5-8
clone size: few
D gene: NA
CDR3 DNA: TGTGCCAGCAGCTCAGGCTTTACGGGGACCGCTAATGAAAAACTGTTTTTT
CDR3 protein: CASSSGFTGTANEKLFF

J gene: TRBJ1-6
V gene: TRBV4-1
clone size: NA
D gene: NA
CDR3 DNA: TGCGCCAGCAGCCAAGAGCCAGGGTCGGGGTCACCCCTCCACTTT
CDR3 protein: CASSQEPGSGSPLHF

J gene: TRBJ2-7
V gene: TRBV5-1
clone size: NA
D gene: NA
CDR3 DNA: TGCGCCAGCAGCTTGTCCCAGGGGCTCTCCTACGAGCAGTACTTC
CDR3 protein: CASSLSQGLSYEQYF

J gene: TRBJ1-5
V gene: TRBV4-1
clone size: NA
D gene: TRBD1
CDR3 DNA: TGCGCCAGCAGCCAGACCGAATCAAGGGGGCGAGGACAGCCCCAGCATTTT
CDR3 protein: CASSQTESRGRGQPQHF

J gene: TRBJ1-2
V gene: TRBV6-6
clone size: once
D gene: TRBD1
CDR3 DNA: TGTGCCAGCAGTACGGGACAGGGAGGCTACACCTTC
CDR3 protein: CASSTGQGGYTF

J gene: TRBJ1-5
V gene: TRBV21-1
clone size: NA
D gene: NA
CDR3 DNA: TGTGCCAGCAGCAAACGACTCCGGGACAGGGTTTCGCAGCCCCAGCATTTT
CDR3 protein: CASSKRLRDRVSQPQHF

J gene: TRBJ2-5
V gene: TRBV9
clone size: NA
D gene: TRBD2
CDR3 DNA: TGTGCCAGCAGCGCCTCCGGGACTAGAGGGCAAGAGACCCAGTACTTC
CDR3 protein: CASSASGTRGQETQYF

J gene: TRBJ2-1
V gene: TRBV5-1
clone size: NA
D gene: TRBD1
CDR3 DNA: TGCGCCAGCAGCAGGACAGGGAACTACAATGAGCAGTTCTTC
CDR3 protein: CASSRTGNYNEQFF

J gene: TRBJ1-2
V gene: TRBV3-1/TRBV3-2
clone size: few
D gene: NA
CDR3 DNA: TGTGCCAGCAGCCAGCGGGGGGGCTATGGCTACACCTTC
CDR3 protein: CASSQRGGYGYTF

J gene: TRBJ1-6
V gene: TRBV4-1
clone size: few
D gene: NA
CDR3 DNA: TGCGCCAGCAGCCAAGATCCCGGCCGGGATTCACCCCTCCACTTT
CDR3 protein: CASSQDPGRDSPLHF

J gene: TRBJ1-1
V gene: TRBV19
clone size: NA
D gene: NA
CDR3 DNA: TGTGCCAGTAGTATAGGACAGATGAACACTGAAGCTTTCTTT
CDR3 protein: CASSIGQMNTEAFF

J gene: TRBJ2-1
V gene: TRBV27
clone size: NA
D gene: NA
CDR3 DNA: TGTGCCAGCAGTTCCCAGTTCCCTACCTACAATGAGCAGTTCTTC
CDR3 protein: CASSSQFPTYNEQFF

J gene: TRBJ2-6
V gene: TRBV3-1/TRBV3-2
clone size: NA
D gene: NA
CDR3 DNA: TGTGCCAGCAGCCAAGTACGGCATCGTATCTCTGGGGCCAACGTCCTGACTTTC
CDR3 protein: CASSQVRHRISGANVLTF

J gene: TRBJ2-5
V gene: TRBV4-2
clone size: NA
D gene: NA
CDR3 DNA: TGTGCCAGCAGCCTCGGGGAGACCCAGTACTTC
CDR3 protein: CASSLGETQYF

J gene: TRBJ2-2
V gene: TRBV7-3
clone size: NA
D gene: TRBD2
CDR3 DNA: TGTGCCAGCAGCTTAATGGGACTAGCGAACACCGGGGAGCTGTTTTTT
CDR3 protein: CASSLMGLANTGELFF

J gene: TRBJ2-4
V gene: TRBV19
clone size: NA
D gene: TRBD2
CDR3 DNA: TGTGCCAGTAGTACCTCTACTAGCGGGAGTGAACTCTTC
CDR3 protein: CASSTSTSGSELF

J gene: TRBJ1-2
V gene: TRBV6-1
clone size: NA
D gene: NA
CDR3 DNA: TGTGCCAGCAGTGAAGAGGCAAATTCCATCTATGGCTACACCTTC
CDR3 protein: CASSEEANSIYGYTF

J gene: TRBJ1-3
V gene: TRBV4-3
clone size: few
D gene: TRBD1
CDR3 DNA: TGCGCCAGCAGCCGCGGACAGGGAGGCTCTGGAAACACCATATATTTT
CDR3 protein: CASSRGQGGSGNTIYF

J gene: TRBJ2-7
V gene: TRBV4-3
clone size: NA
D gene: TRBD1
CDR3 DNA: TGCGCCAGCAGCCAAGATCTCCGGACAGGGGGTGCGAACGAGCAGTACTTC
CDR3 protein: CASSQDLRTGGANEQYF

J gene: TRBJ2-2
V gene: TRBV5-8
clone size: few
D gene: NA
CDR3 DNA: TGTGCCAGCAGCTTTCTGGGGGGGCTCGACACCGGGGAGCTGTTTTTT
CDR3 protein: CASSFLGGLDTGELFF

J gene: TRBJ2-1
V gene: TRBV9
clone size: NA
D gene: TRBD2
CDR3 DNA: TGTGCCAGCAGCGTAGGGCTAGCGGCTACGGGAGAGCAGTTCTTC
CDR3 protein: CASSVGLAATGEQFF

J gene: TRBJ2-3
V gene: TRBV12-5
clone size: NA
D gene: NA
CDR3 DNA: TGTGCTAGTGGTTTCGGGGGACCTGATACGCAGTATTTT
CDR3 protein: CASGFGGPDTQYF

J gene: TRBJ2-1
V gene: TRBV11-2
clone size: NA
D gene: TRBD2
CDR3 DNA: TGTGCCAGCAGCCCTTCGGCGGGGGGCTGGGATGAGCAGTTCTTC
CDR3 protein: CASSPSAGGWDEQFF

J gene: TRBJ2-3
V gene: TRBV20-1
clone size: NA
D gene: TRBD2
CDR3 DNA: TGCAGTGCTAGTTTATTCCCCCCACTTTCCAGCGGGGTTAGCACAGATACGCAGTATTTT
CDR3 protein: CSASLFPPLSSGVSTDTQYF

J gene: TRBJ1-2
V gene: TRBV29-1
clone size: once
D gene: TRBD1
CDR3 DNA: TGCAGCGGACGGACAGGGGAGGATTATGGCTACACCTTC
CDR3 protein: CSGRTGEDYGYTF

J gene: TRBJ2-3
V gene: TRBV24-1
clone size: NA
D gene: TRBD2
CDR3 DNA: TGTGCCACAGCCAGCGGGAGGCGCGCAGATACGCAGTATTTT
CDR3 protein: CATASGRRADTQYF

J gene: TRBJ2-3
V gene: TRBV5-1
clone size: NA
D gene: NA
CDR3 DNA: TGCGCCAGCAGCTTGGTAGTAGCTGAAAGCACAGATACGCAGTATTTT
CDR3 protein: CASSLVVAESTDTQYF

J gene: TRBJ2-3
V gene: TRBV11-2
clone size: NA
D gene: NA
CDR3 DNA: TGTGCCAGCAGCCCCTTTGGCTCCACAGATACGCAGTATTTT
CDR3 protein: CASSPFGSTDTQYF

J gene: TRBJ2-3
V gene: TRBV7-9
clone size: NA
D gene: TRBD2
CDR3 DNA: TGTGCCAGCAGCTTAAGGACTAGCGGGGGCGATACGCAGTATTTT
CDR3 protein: CASSLRTSGGDTQYF

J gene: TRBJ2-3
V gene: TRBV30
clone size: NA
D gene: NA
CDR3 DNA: TGTGCCTGGGACGGGAGAGGGGGCACAGATACGCAGTATTTT
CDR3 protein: CAWDGRGGTDTQYF

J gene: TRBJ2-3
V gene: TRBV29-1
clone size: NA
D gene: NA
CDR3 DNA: TGCAGCGCTGACAGGCAAGGCACAGATACGCAGTATTTT
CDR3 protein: CSADRQGTDTQYF

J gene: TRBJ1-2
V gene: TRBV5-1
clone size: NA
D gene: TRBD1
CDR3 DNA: TGCGCCAGCAGCTCCTTAGGGGGGGACAGCTATGGCTACACCTTC
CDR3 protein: CASSSLGGDSYGYTF